The 15 T cell receptor beta chains in this list originate from one sample, sequenced in a study of metastatic and nonmetastatic thyroid tumors. No treatment had been given to any patient before thyroid surgery. TCRdb reanalyzed the PCR reads with MiXCR. This table holds 21,000 or so clones, roughly 28% found once. The sample consisted of tumor tissue. Source of these receptors: a male donor with papillary thyroid cancer or a benign thyroid nodule (not recorded which). Some clones in this sample may be carry-over from other donors' samples.

In nucleotides, the CDR3 is TGTGCCTGGAGCCGGGACAGGGGGCAGCTTCAGCCCCAGCATTTT. Its protein product is CAWSRDRGQLQPQHF. The V gene is TRBV30, the J gene TRBJ1-5, with 12 nucleotides matching TRBD1. Germline V gives CDR1 GTSNPN, CDR2 SVGIG (reference sequence). J was trimmed by 6 bases and V by 3 bases; bases with no gene match: 6. The CDR3 runs 15 residues.

Ten or more counts support this clone. Other DNA sequences in the sample encode the same CDR3. The V call is TRBV19, the J call TRBJ2-1; D gene unclear. Between the trimmed V and J ends, which lost 5 bases and 1 base, there was a span of 6 bases. The germline CDR1 and CDR2 sequences are LNHDA and SQIVND (reference sequence). The CDR3 consists of 13 residues. The CDR3 here is CASSRNSYNEQFF. Written as DNA, the CDR3 is TGTGCCAGTAGTCGGAATTCCTACAATGAGCAGTTCTTC.

This clone was counted at least ten times. This sequence may be a read error, since a much larger clone differs from it by one base. The chain carries TRBV4-2 and TRBJ1-4, with unresolved D. There are 16 residues in the CDR3. The germline V gene has CDR1 LGHNA and CDR2 YNFKEQ. CDR3 sequence reads: CASSQVLDTTNEKLLF. CDR3 DNA: TGTGCCAGCAGCCAAGTCTTGGATACAACTAATGAAAAACTGCTTTTT.

This clone was observed at least ten times. The chain uses TRBV7-8 and TRBJ1-6, with D perhaps matching TRBD1 (6 bases). Looked up from germline, CDR1 is SGHVS and CDR2 is FQNEAQ. With 4 bases removed from V and 4 bases from J, the gap between germline ends came to 14 bases. The CDR3 length is 16 residues. CDR3 protein: CASSSYEQGYNSPLHF. The CDR3 DNA reads TGTGCCAGCAGCTCCTATGAACAGGGTTATAATTCACCCCTCCACTTT.

Of note for this clone: Mismatch with germline at one junction end may stem from a read error. The chain couples TRBV5-1 to TRBJ1-5; the D is unclear. This CDR3 has 14 residues. Germline assignment: CDR1 SGHRS and CDR2 YFSETQ. The DNA of the CDR3 is TGCGCCAGCAGTTTGGGAGGTGCGAATCAGCCCCAGCATTTT. This sequence encodes CASSLGGANQPQHF.

The V and J genes are TRBV12-3 or TRBV12-4 and TRBJ1-6; 7 bases align to TRBD1. CDR3 length: 15 residues. With 2 bases clipped from V and 9 bases from J, the junction kept 7 bases outside the gene matches. CDR3 sequence reads: CASSLTRQGGSPLHF. CDR3 bases: TGTGCCAGCAGTTTAACTCGACAGGGCGGTTCACCCCTCCACTTT.

The V gene is TRBV11-2, the J gene TRBJ2-7; D not resolved. The CDR3 is 10 residues long. Germline CDR1 SGHAT, CDR2 FQNNGV. V dropped 6 bases and J dropped 2 bases, with 2 bases sitting between them. CDR3 residues: CASSTYEQYF. The CDR3 coding sequence is TGTGCCAGCAGTACCTACGAGCAGTACTTC.

In its sample, this clone was seen many times. The genes are TRBV15 and TRBJ1-5, with D tentatively TRBD1 (6 bases). Germline assignment: CDR1 LNHNV and CDR2 YYDKDF (reference sequence). There are 15 residues in the CDR3. V was clipped by 0 bases and J by 7 bases, with 13 bases between them. CDR3 sequence reads: CATSRDQGLEQPQHF. The CDR3 DNA reads TGTGCCACCAGCAGAGACCAGGGGTTAGAACAGCCCCAGCATTTT.

The chain uses TRBV19 and TRBJ1-1; D not resolved. The CDR3 consists of 13 residues. V lost 6 bases and J 3 bases, leaving 11 bases between the germline ends. The germline CDR1 and CDR2 sequences are LNHDA and SQIVND (reference sequence). The CDR3 DNA reads as TGTGCCAGTAGCACAAGGAGCGACACTGAAGCTTTCTTT. As protein: CASSTRSDTEAFF.

The J gene is TRBJ2-3, the V gene TRBV5-1, with D possibly matching TRBD2 (6 bases). The germline V and J ends were trimmed by 4 bases and 2 bases, with 11 bases remaining between them. CDR3 size: 14 residues. Germline CDR1 SGHRS, CDR2 YFSETQ. CDR3 bases: TGCGCCAGCAGCCAAGGACTACTCACAGATACGCAGTATTTT. Its translation is CASSQGLLTDTQYF.

The DNA of the CDR3 is TGTGCCAGCAGCCAAGGTTTTCTCGGCTCATTCTACGAGCAGTACTTC. Translated, it gives CASSQGFLGSFYEQYF. V and J are TRBV3-1 and TRBJ2-7; D gene uncertain. The CDR3 has 16 residues. V lost 1 base to trimming and J lost 3 bases, with 16 bases between them. Germline V gene lookup returns CDR1 LGHDT and CDR2 YNNKEL (reference sequence).

This clone was detected only once. The chain is built from TRBV30 and TRBJ1-1; no clear D. V shed 2 bases and J shed 3 bases, with 10 bases lying between them. Germline CDR1 GTSNPN, CDR2 SVGIG (reference sequence). There are 13 residues in the CDR3. The DNA of the CDR3 is TGTGCCTGGAGTTTCCAGCGGCACACTGAAGCTTTCTTT. It codes for CAWSFQRHTEAFF.

This clone counts as medium-sized. This sequence joins TRBV10-2 and TRBJ2-1; D gene unclear. The CDR3 is 13 residues long. Trimming took 2 bases from V and 4 from J, leaving 6 bases between them. The V gene's germline CDR1 is WSHSY and CDR2 SAAADI. The CDR3 region is CASSEVQYNEQFF. DNA for the CDR3: TGCGCCAGCAGTGAGGTTCAATACAATGAGCAGTTCTTC.

This clone was seen many times. The chain joins TRBV7-9 to TRBJ2-7; a possible D gene is TRBD2 (5 bases). V shed 1 base and J shed 3 bases, with 7 bases lying between them. The germline CDR1 and CDR2 sequences are SEHNR and FQNEAQ (reference sequence). The CDR3 is 13 residues long. This CDR3 reads CASSLGGGYEQYF. The CDR3 coding sequence is TGTGCCAGCAGCTTAGGAGGAGGCTACGAGCAGTACTTC.

This rearrangement joins TRBV19 to TRBJ2-7, with TRBD1 identical over 7 bases. V lost 5 bases and J lost 6; bases outside the gene matches: 13. Germline-derived CDR1 and CDR2 are LNHDA and SQIVND (reference sequence). CDR3 size: 15 residues. CDR3 DNA sequence: TGTGCCAGTAGTCTCCCGCGACAGGGAGTGGCCGAGCAGTACTTC. It translates to CASSLPRQGVAEQYF.